Below, 20 T cell receptor beta chains from the same sample are listed, as sequenced in a study of siplizumab effects on memory and regulatory T cells. Sequencing used immunoSEQ multiplex PCR; TCRdb keeps in-frame clones, though not all of them. The top ten clones hold more than 0.075% of a sample with roughly 68,000 clones, approximately 96% of them seen once. Sequencing was carried out using naive CD8+ T cells sorted from blood. These receptors were obtained from a human donor in good health.

The genes are TRBV21-1 and TRBJ1-2; the D segment call TRBD1 is taken from the table without a DNA check. TRBV21-1 is classified as a pseudogene. The CDR3 runs to 17 residues. CDR3 sequence: CASSKGGTGTGKGGYTF. CDR3 DNA: TGTGCCAGCAGCAAGGGAGGGACCGGGACAGGGAAGGGCGGCTACACCTTC.

This clone was recorded only once. This sequence joins TRBV19 and TRBJ2-1; TRBD2 matches at 7 bases. Losses at the gene ends were 5 bases for V and 0 bases for J; bases not matched to a gene: 7. Germline-derived CDR1 and CDR2 are LNHDA and SQIVND (reference sequence). The CDR3 spans 16 residues. CDR3 nucleotide sequence: TGTGCCAGTAGTCCCCTAGCGGAAAGCTCCTACAATGAGCAGTTCTTC. Its translation is CASSPLAESSYNEQFF.

V is TRBV7-9 and J is TRBJ2-1; D is possibly TRBD1 (6 bases). The CDR3 sequence is 13 residues long. Germline-derived CDR1 and CDR2 are SEHNR and FQNEAQ (reference sequence). Trimming left V 5 bases short and J 10 bases short, with 15 bases between. The CDR3 is CASSTAGDLEQFF. The CDR3 DNA reads TGTGCCAGCAGCACCGCAGGGGATCTGGAGCAGTTCTTC.

This chain joins TRBV19 and TRBJ1-1; TRBD1 might be the D (5 bases). Germline V gene sequence: CDR1 LNHDA, CDR2 SQIVND (reference sequence). V gave up 6 bases and J gave up 4 bases, with 9 bases separating them. The CDR3 spans 12 residues. This chain's CDR3 is CASRWGGTEAFF. CDR3 DNA: TGTGCCAGTAGGTGGGGGGGCACTGAAGCTTTCTTT.

The V call is TRBV6-5, the J call TRBJ1-2; TRBD1 agrees at 7 bases. Germline V gene data show CDR1 as MNHEY and CDR2 as SVGAGI. The CDR3 is made up of 13 amino acids. The trim removed 8 bases at V and 4 bases at J, leaving 7 bases unmatched. This CDR3 is CASSPPGGYGYTF. The CDR3 bases are TGTGCCAGCTCCCCCCCAGGGGGCTATGGCTACACCTTC.

The chain's CDR3 is CASIQSAGGLFETQYF. The CDR3 coding sequence is TGTGCCAGCATTCAAAGCGCGGGGGGGCTCTTCGAGACCCAGTACTTC. The chain joins TRBV2 to TRBJ2-5, with 9 bases fitting TRBD2. This CDR3 has 16 residues. The trim removed 7 bases at V and 5 bases at J, leaving 14 bases unmatched. Germline V gene lookup returns CDR1 SNHLY and CDR2 FYNNEI. The whole variable domain, remainder taken from reference TRBV2 and TRBJ2-5, is EPEVTQTPSHQVTQMGQEVILRCVPISNHLYFYWYRQILGQKVEFLVSFYNNEISEKSEIFDDQFSVERPDGSNFTLKIRSTKLEDSAMYFCASIQSAGGLFETQYFGPGTRLLVL.

The CDR3 loop reads CASSPEGQLSYEQYF. The DNA of the CDR3 is TGTGCCAGCAGCCCCGAGGGACAGCTCTCCTACGAGCAGTACTTC. V is TRBV7-2 and J is TRBJ2-7; the match to TRBD1 covers 7 bases. The V gene end was trimmed by 5 bases and the J gene end by 0 bases; junction bases not matched to a gene: 7. This CDR3 contains 15 residues. Germline-derived CDR1 and CDR2 are SGHTA and FQGNSA.

The chain joins TRBV7-9 to TRBJ2-5, with 14 bases lining up with TRBD2. In germline, CDR1 is SEHNR, CDR2 FQNEAQ (reference sequence). CDR3 length equals 14 residues. The J segment lost 4 bases and the V segment lost 5 bases, leaving 0 bases of the junction unmatched. The DNA for the CDR3 is TGTGCCAGCAGCGGACTAGCGGGGGGAGAGACCCAGTACTTC. It translates to CASSGLAGGETQYF.

The chain recombines TRBV5-4 with TRBJ2-2; the match to TRBD1 covers 10 bases. The J segment lost 2 bases and the V segment lost 4 bases, leaving 8 bases of the junction unmatched. The CDR3 is made up of 17 amino acids. The V gene's germline CDR1 is SGHNT and CDR2 YYREEE (reference sequence). CDR3 coding DNA: TGTGCCAGCAGCCCTGACCGGACAGGGGGTAACACCGGGGAGCTGTTTTTT. It translates to CASSPDRTGGNTGELFF.

This rearrangement joins TRBV10-2 to TRBJ2-7; 8 bases align to TRBD1. CDR1 is WSHSY, CDR2 SAAADI, per germline. CDR3 length: 16 amino acids. Unmatched junction bases numbered 8, after V lost 2 bases and J lost 2 bases. CDR3 amino acids: CASSETSGQAPYEQYF. CDR3 DNA sequence: TGCGCCAGCAGTGAGACGTCGGGACAGGCCCCCTACGAGCAGTACTTC.

The V call is TRBV7-7, the J call TRBJ2-3; D may be TRBD1 or TRBD2 (6 bases each). The germline V and J ends were trimmed by 3 bases and 5 bases, with 15 bases remaining between them. Per the germline V gene, CDR1 is SSHAT and CDR2 is FNYEAQ (reference sequence). This CDR3 spans 15 amino acids. CDR3 DNA sequence: TGTGCCAGCAGCTTGCTTCCGGGGGCCGGAGATACGCAGTATTTT. Its translation: CASSLLPGAGDTQYF.

The chain is built from TRBV27 and TRBJ2-7, with unresolved D. Between the trimmed V and J ends, which lost 3 bases and 4 bases, there was a span of 13 bases. The CDR3 is made up of 14 amino acids. Germline V lookup: CDR1 MNHEY, CDR2 SMNVEV (reference sequence). In nucleotides, the CDR3 is TGTGCCAGCAGTTTCGGTGTCAGATTATACGAGCAGTACTTC. This translates into CASSFGVRLYEQYF.

On this clone itself: This sample also contains other DNA sequences that code for the same CDR3. The V gene is TRBV7-9, the J gene TRBJ2-7; the D gene is possibly TRBD2 (6 bases). CDR1 and CDR2 (germline): SEHNR, FQNEAQ (reference sequence). The CDR3 contains 13 residues. V was clipped by 1 base and J by 2 bases, with 6 bases between them. The chain's CDR3 is CASSLGLAYEQYF. The CDR3 nucleotides read TGTGCCAGCAGCTTAGGACTAGCCTACGAGCAGTACTTC.

As regards this clone: Its ends do not fully match the called genes, so a read error is possible. J is TRBJ1-1 and V is TRBV28; possible D gene TRBD1, 5 bases. Germline-derived CDR1 and CDR2 are MDHEN and SYDVKM. The CDR3 has 16 residues. CDR3 protein: CASTSDTLLQNTGAFF. The CDR3 DNA reads TGTGCCAGCACCTCGGACACCCTACTCCAGAACACTGGAGCTTTCTTT.

This clone was seen a few times. The chain couples TRBV27 to TRBJ2-7, with no clear D. The CDR3 is 13 amino acids. V was pared by 4 bases and J by 0 bases, with 7 bases between. Germline V gene sequence: CDR1 MNHEY, CDR2 SMNVEV (reference sequence). CDR3 DNA: TGTGCCAGCAGTTGGAGTAGCTCCTACGAGCAGTACTTC. Amino acids: CASSWSSSYEQYF.

The chain combines TRBV19 with TRBJ2-1; D might be TRBD1 (5 bases). The CDR3 length is 13 residues. Trimming cost V 7 bases and J 7 bases, with 14 bases left between them. The germline CDR1 and CDR2 sequences are LNHDA and SQIVND (reference sequence). In DNA, the CDR3 is TGTGCCAGTACCGGACAACGGGTTAATGAGCAGTTCTTC. Its translation: CASTGQRVNEQFF.

This chain links TRBV7-9 with TRBJ2-5, with TRBD1 identical over 7 bases. The CDR3 length is 16 residues. V lost 5 bases to trimming and J lost 1 base; unmatched junction nucleotides: 10. CDR1 is SEHNR and CDR2 is FQNEAQ in the germline V gene (reference sequence). The CDR3 DNA reads TGTGCCAGCAGCCTAACATTAGGGACAGCCCAAGAGACCCAGTACTTC. This gives the protein CASSLTLGTAQETQYF.

The chain uses TRBV6-5 and TRBJ2-1; 9 nucleotides agree with TRBD1. J gave up 7 bases and V 6 bases, and 13 bases lay outside the gene matches. The CDR3 has 16 residues. Germline V gene sequence: CDR1 MNHEY, CDR2 SVGAGI. The chain's CDR3 is CASSYAGTGSGNEQFF. DNA for the CDR3: TGTGCCAGCAGCTACGCCGGGACAGGGTCCGGGAATGAGCAGTTCTTC.

V and J are TRBV10-2 and TRBJ1-1; 7 bases fit TRBD1. CDR1 WSHSY and CDR2 SAAADI come from the germline V gene. V dropped 5 bases and J dropped 1; count of bases not matched to a gene: 7. The CDR3 runs to 15 residues. DNA of the CDR3: TGCGCCAGCAGTCCTTTACAGGGGACGAACACTGAAGCTTTCTTT. It codes for CASSPLQGTNTEAFF.

The V call is TRBV6-7, the J call TRBJ1-1; 7 bases agree with TRBD1. TRBV6-7 is an ORF, with its function uncertain. After removal of 2 bases from V and 1 base from J, the junction contained 16 bases not matched to a gene. CDR3 size: 19 residues. The CDR3 DNA sequence: TGTGCCAGCAGTTACGAGAGAGGGGGCGGTGTTCAAGGGAACACTGAAGCTTTCTTT. Encoded protein: CASSYERGGGVQGNTEAFF.